This T cell receptor beta chain was found in a study of T-cell reconstitution after alpha-beta-depleted transplantation in children. Unique molecular identifiers featured in how the TCRbeta library was prepared. MiXCR, run by TCRdb on the PCR reads, gives a single entry per CDR3 protein. The data contain about half a million distinct CDR3 sequences, roughly an eighth of them singletons. CDR3 length equals 13 residues. Trimming pared 9 bases from V and 2 bases from J, leaving 11 bases between. CDR1 MNHEY and CDR2 SVGEGT come from the germline V gene. Specimen: PBMCs from the stem cell graft donor, collected from the stem cell graft. The chain combines TRBV6-2 or TRBV6-3 with TRBJ2-1; D assignment may be TRBD1 or TRBD2 (5 bases each). The source is a human donor who donated a stem cell graft to a child with combined immunodeficiency. The CDR3: CASGDATYNEQFF. CDR3 bases: TGTGCCAGTGGGGACGCTACCTACAATGAGCAGTTCTTC.